The 20 T cell receptor beta chains below come from one sample, sequenced in a study of T cell responses to AZD1222 COVID-19 vaccine. Assay: immunoSEQ multiplex PCR; the TCRdb copy retains only in-frame clones and omits some. The repertoire holds around 100,000 clones, with approximately 90% as singletons. Source: peripheral blood, taken on day 0 of AZD1222 vaccination. Receptors were obtained from an adult in good health.

The chain has TRBV9 and TRBJ2-1; perhaps TRBD2 as D (5 bases). CDR1 is SGDLS, CDR2 YYNGEE, per germline. The CDR3 has 17 amino acids. V was shortened by 0 bases and J by 3 bases, with 16 bases between the two germline ends. The CDR3 spells CASSVDRRGRIYNEQFF. The CDR3 DNA reads TGTGCCAGCAGCGTAGACCGCCGGGGAAGGATCTACAATGAGCAGTTCTTC.

The chain uses TRBV15 and TRBJ1-4; D is perhaps TRBD1 (5 bases). From germline, CDR1 is LNHNV and CDR2 YYDKDF (reference sequence). V shed 3 bases and J shed 5 bases, with 13 bases lying between them. The CDR3 loop spans 15 amino acids. The CDR3 DNA sequence: TGTGCCACCAGCAGGTTAGGGGATGCAAATGAAAAACTGTTTTTT. Translating gives CATSRLGDANEKLFF.

The rearrangement uses TRBV11-3 and TRBJ1-4, with 9 bases fitting TRBD1. Per the germline V gene, CDR1 is SGHNT and CDR2 is YENEEA. The CDR3 consists of 17 residues. V lost 5 bases and J lost 7; bases outside the gene matches: 14. CDR3 bases: TGTGCCAGCAGCCTCATCCGAGGACAGGGGCAGGGTGAAAAACTGTTTTTT. Translating gives CASSLIRGQGQGEKLFF.

The V gene is TRBV5-1, the J gene TRBJ1-3; a weak D match, TRBD1 (5 bases). There are 16 residues in the CDR3. Germline CDR1 and CDR2: SGHRS and YFSETQ. Trimming took 4 bases from V and 0 from J, leaving 14 bases between them. The CDR3 nucleotides are TGCGCCAGCAGCGCGGGACGGGCATCCTCTGGAAACACCATATATTTT. This gives the protein CASSAGRASSGNTIYF.

V gene TRBV7-2 combines with J gene TRBJ1-2, with a tentative D call TRBD1 (6 bases). The CDR3 length is 13 residues. V shed 0 bases and J shed 8 bases, with 10 bases lying between them. CDR1 and CDR2 (germline): SGHTA, FQGNSA. The CDR3 region is CASSLARGSGYTF. The CDR3 nucleotides read TGTGCCAGCAGCTTAGCCAGGGGAAGCGGCTACACCTTC. Combining the CDR3 with reference TRBV7-2 and TRBJ1-2 gives the whole variable domain GAGVSQSPSNKVTEKGKDVELRCDPISGHTALYWYRQSLGQGLEFLIYFQGNSAPDKSGLPSDRFSAERTGGSVSTLTIQRTQQEDSAVYLCASSLARGSGYTFGSGTRLTVV.

The genes are TRBV15 and TRBJ1-4, with D maybe TRBD1 (5 bases). This CDR3 region has 12 residues. The V and J ends lost 0 bases and 12 bases respectively, with 8 bases between them. Germline-derived CDR1 and CDR2 are LNHNV and YYDKDF (reference sequence). The CDR3 region is CATSRDLTELFF. The DNA for the CDR3 is TGTGCCACCAGCAGAGATTTGACAGAACTGTTTTTT.

The chain has TRBV6-5 and TRBJ1-4; TRBD1 matches at 9 bases. The germline V gene has CDR1 MNHEY and CDR2 SVGAGI. The CDR3 runs 14 residues. Losses at the gene ends were 6 bases for V and 10 bases for J; bases not matched to a gene: 9. As DNA, the CDR3 is TGTGCCAGCAGGGAGACAGGGGGAGGGGGAAAACTGTTTTTT. Translated, it gives CASRETGGGGKLFF.

V gene TRBV7-9 combines with J gene TRBJ1-4; D is ambiguous. The CDR3 consists of 15 residues. V was cut by 1 base and J by 5 bases, with 11 bases left in between. The V gene's germline CDR1 is SEHNR and CDR2 FQNEAQ (reference sequence). CDR3: CASSLGSGWNEKLFF. The CDR3 bases are TGTGCCAGCAGCTTAGGGTCGGGGTGGAATGAAAAACTGTTTTTT.

This chain joins TRBV12-3 or TRBV12-4 and TRBJ1-1; tentatively, D is TRBD1 (5 bases). Trimming cost V 5 bases and J 7 bases, with 11 bases left between them. The CDR3 length is 12 residues. CDR3 DNA sequence: TGTGCCAGCAGTACGACAGCCCTTGAAGCTTTCTTT. Its translation is CASSTTALEAFF.

The chain joins TRBV10-1 to TRBJ2-1, with D perhaps TRBD1 (6 bases). V dropped 2 bases and J dropped 10 bases, with 12 bases sitting between them. Germline V lookup: CDR1 WNHNN, CDR2 SYGVQD (reference sequence). The CDR3 consists of 13 residues. The CDR3 coding sequence is TGCGCCAGCAGTGAGCCGGGACACCACGAGCAGTTCTTC. Amino acid sequence: CASSEPGHHEQFF.

The chain combines TRBV19 with TRBJ2-2, with D uncertain. The CDR3 has 15 amino acids. The germline CDR1 and CDR2 sequences are LNHDA and SQIVND (reference sequence). V was shortened by 6 bases and J by 2 bases, with 13 bases between the two germline ends. The CDR3 DNA reads as TGTGCCAGTAGCACCGACCCAAGAAACACCGGGGAGCTGTTTTTT. Its translation is CASSTDPRNTGELFF.

The rearrangement links TRBV27 to TRBJ2-1; the match to TRBD1 covers 8 bases. The V segment lost 5 bases and the J segment 4 bases; nucleotides outside the gene matches: 1. CDR3 size: 13 residues. Germline loops: CDR1 MNHEY, CDR2 SMNVEV (reference sequence). The CDR3 DNA reads TGTGCCAGCAGTAACAGGGGGTACAATGAGCAGTTCTTC. It specifies CASSNRGYNEQFF.

In this sample, this clone turned up a few times. The J gene is TRBJ1-4, the V gene TRBV5-8; no clear D. Trimming left V 0 bases short and J 7 bases short, with 10 bases between. The CDR3 loop spans 14 amino acids. CDR1 is SGHTS, CDR2 YDEGEE, per germline. CDR3: CASSLAGRAEKLFF. The CDR3, as DNA: TGTGCCAGCAGCTTGGCTGGGAGGGCTGAAAAACTGTTTTTT.

The table lists this clone with a count of one. The J gene is TRBJ2-2, the V gene TRBV19; TRBD1 aligns across 10 bases. Germline V gene lookup returns CDR1 LNHDA and CDR2 SQIVND (reference sequence). V was clipped by 7 bases and J by 3 bases; unmatched bases: 8. The CDR3 contains 16 residues. As DNA, the CDR3 is TGTGCCAGTAAGGCGGACAGGGGGTTTCACACCGGGGAGCTGTTTTTT. Protein sequence: CASKADRGFHTGELFF. The whole variable domain, remainder taken from reference TRBV19 and TRBJ2-2, is DGGITQSPKYLFRKEGQNVTLSCEQNLNHDAMYWYRQDPGQGLRLIYYSQIVNDFQKGDIAEGYSVSREKKESFPLTVTSAQKNPTAFYLCASKADRGFHTGELFFGEGSRLTVL.

This chain connects TRBV27 to TRBJ1-6; 10 nucleotides line up with TRBD1. The CDR3 is 12 residues long. Per the germline V gene, CDR1 is MNHEY and CDR2 is SMNVEV (reference sequence). After removal of 7 bases from V and 13 bases from J, the junction contained 4 bases not matched to a gene. The CDR3 spells CASTDRGLPLHF. DNA for the CDR3: TGTGCCAGCACCGACAGGGGGCTTCCCCTCCACTTT.

The V gene is TRBV28, the J gene TRBJ1-1; D gene ambiguous. V was shortened by 7 bases and J by 13 bases, with 19 bases between the two germline ends. The CDR3 contains 12 residues. Germline V gene data show CDR1 as MDHEN and CDR2 as SYDVKM. Here the CDR3 reads CASTFTGSKGFF. CDR3 in DNA: TGTGCCAGCACATTTACTGGCTCTAAAGGTTTCTTT. Full variable domain (remainder filled in from reference TRBV28 and TRBJ1-1): DVKVTQSSRYLVKRTGEKVFLECVQDMDHENMFWYRQDPGLGLRLIYFSYDVKMKEKGDIPEGYSVSREKKERFSLILESASTNQTSMYLCASTFTGSKGFFGQGTRLTVV.

The chain recombines TRBV7-7 with TRBJ2-7; D uncertain. The CDR3 is made up of 17 amino acids. V lost 0 bases to trimming and J lost 0 bases, with 15 bases between them. Germline V gene data show CDR1 as SSHAT and CDR2 as FNYEAQ (reference sequence). CDR3 DNA sequence: TGTGCCAGCAGCTTAGCGCAGGACGGATTTAGCTCCTACGAGCAGTACTTC. Residues: CASSLAQDGFSSYEQYF.

V gene TRBV4-1 combines with J gene TRBJ1-6; tentative D call: TRBD1 (6 bases). The CDR3 length is 15 residues. The germline V gene encodes CDR1 MGHRA and CDR2 YSYEKL. Trimming took 0 bases from V and 7 from J, leaving 10 bases between them. CDR3 loop: CASSQDLQGNSPLHF. The DNA of the CDR3 is TGCGCCAGCAGCCAAGATCTACAGGGAAATTCACCCCTCCACTTT.

The chain carries TRBV5-1 and TRBJ2-5, with 8 bases that match TRBD1. The CDR3 spans 15 residues. Germline V gene data show CDR1 as SGHRS and CDR2 as YFSETQ. The V and J ends lost 3 bases and 5 bases, in that order; junction bases with no gene match: 9. This chain's CDR3 is CASSSSTGAGETQYF. The CDR3 DNA sequence: TGCGCCAGCAGCTCCTCGACAGGGGCCGGGGAGACCCAGTACTTC. The full variable domain, with the rest looked up from reference TRBV5-1 and TRBJ2-5, is KAGVTQTPRYLIKTRGQQVTLSCSPISGHRSVSWYQQTPGQGLQFLFEYFSETQRNKGNFPGRFSGRQFSNSRSEMNVSTLELGDSALYLCASSSSTGAGETQYFGPGTRLLVL.

The chain recombines TRBV20-1 with TRBJ1-2, with 9 bases identical to TRBD1. The V gene's germline CDR1 is DFQATT and CDR2 SNEGSKA (reference sequence). V lost 3 bases and J lost 4; bases outside the gene matches: 6. CDR3 length: 14 amino acids. CDR3 in DNA: TGCAGTGCTAGTGGGACAGGGCTTGGCTATGGCTACACCTTC. This sequence encodes CSASGTGLGYGYTF.